The subject of this entry is one TCR beta chain. The target antigen is unknown. From germline, CDR1 is SGDLS and CDR2 YYNGEE. The CDR3 runs to 13 residues. V lost 0 bases to trimming and J lost 5 bases, with 9 bases between them. Assay version v3.0 of immunoSEQ was used, and it was run at survey level. In sequencing, roughly 40,000-50,000 T-cell genomes per sample were targeted. Generated by immunoSEQ multiplex PCR, the TCRdb table keeps only in-frame clones and is missing some. The table lists roughly 15,000 clones, 91% of them singletons, with under 15% in the top ten. The data were taken from a study of long-term antiretroviral therapy in people with HIV. Study-wide results and limits: Following ART, diversity rose but still fell short of transplant donor controls.

The chain is built from TRBV9 and TRBJ2-7; maybe TRBD2 (6 bases). The sample was unsorted PBMCs, taken 0.6 years after starting antiretroviral therapy. The sequence derives from a woman between 35 and 50 years old with HIV. CDR3 protein: CASSVAGGDEQYF. The CDR3 coding sequence is TGTGCCAGCAGCGTAGCTGGCGGGGACGAGCAGTACTTC.